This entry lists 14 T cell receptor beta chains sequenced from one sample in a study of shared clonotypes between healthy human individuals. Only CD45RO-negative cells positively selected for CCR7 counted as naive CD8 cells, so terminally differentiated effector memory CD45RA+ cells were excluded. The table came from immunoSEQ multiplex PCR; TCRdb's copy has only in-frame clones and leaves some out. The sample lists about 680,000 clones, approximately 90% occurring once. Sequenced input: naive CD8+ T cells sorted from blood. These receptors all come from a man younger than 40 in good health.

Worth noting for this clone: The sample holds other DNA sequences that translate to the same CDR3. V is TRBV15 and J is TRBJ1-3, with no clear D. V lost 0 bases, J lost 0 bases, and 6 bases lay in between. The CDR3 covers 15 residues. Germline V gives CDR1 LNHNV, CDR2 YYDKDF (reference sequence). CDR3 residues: CATSRDRSSGNTIYF. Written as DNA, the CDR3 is TGTGCCACCAGCAGAGATCGTAGCTCTGGAAACACCATATATTTT.

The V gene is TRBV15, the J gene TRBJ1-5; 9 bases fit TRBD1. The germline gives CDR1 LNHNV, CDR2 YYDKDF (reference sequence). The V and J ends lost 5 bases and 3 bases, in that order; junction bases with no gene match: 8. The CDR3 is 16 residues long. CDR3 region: CATSASRDRANQPQHF. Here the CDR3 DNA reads TGTGCCACCAGCGCCAGCCGGGACAGGGCCAATCAGCCCCAGCATTTT. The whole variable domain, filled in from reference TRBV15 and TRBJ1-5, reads DAMVIQNPRYQVTQFGKPVTLSCSQTLNHNVMYWYQQKSSQAPKLLFHYYDKDFNNEADTPDNFQSRRPNTSFCFLDIRSPGLGDTAMYLCATSASRDRANQPQHFGDGTRLSIL.

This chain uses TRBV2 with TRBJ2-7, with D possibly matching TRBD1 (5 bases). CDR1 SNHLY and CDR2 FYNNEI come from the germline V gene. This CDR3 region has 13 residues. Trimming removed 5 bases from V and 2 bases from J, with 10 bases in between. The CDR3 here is CASSLTGTYEQYF. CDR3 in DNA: TGTGCCAGCAGTTTAACAGGTACCTACGAGCAGTACTTC. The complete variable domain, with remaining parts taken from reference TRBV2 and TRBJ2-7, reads EPEVTQTPSHQVTQMGQEVILRCVPISNHLYFYWYRQILGQKVEFLVSFYNNEISEKSEIFDDQFSVERPDGSNFTLKIRSTKLEDSAMYFCASSLTGTYEQYFGPGTRLTVT.

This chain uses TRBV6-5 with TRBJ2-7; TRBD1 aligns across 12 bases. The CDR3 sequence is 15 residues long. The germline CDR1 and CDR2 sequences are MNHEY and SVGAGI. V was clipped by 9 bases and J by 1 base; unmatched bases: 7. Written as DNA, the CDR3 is TGTGCCAGTTCGGGGGGACAGGGGGCTTCCTACGAGCAGTACTTC. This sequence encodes CASSGGQGASYEQYF.

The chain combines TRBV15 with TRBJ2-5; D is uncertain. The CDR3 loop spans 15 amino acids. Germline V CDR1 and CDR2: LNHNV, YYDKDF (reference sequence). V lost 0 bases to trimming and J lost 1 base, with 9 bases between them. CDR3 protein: CATSRDEVTQETQYF. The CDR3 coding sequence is TGTGCCACCAGCAGAGATGAGGTGACCCAAGAGACCCAGTACTTC. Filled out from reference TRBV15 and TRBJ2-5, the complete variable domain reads DAMVIQNPRYQVTQFGKPVTLSCSQTLNHNVMYWYQQKSSQAPKLLFHYYDKDFNNEADTPDNFQSRRPNTSFCFLDIRSPGLGDTAMYLCATSRDEVTQETQYFGPGTRLLVL.

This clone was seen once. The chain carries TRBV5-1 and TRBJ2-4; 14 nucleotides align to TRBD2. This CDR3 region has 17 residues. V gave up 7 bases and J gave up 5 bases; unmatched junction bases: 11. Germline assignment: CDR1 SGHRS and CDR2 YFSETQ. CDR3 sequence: CASAPGLAGESENIQYF. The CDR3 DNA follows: TGCGCCAGCGCCCCGGGACTAGCGGGAGAGTCGGAAAACATTCAGTACTTC.

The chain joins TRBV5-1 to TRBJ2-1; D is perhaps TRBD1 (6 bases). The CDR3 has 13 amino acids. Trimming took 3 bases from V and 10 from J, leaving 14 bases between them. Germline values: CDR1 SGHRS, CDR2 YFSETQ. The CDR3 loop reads CASSSRRTDEQFF. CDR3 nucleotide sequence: TGCGCCAGCAGCTCCAGGAGGACAGACGAGCAGTTCTTC.

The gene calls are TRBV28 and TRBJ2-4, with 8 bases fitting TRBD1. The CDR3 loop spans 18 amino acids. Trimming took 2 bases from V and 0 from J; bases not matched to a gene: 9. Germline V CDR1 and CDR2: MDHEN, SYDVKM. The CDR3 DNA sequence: TGTGCCAGCAGTTTAGGGGTATTCAGGGGGCAAGCCAAAAACATTCAGTACTTC. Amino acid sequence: CASSLGVFRGQAKNIQYF.

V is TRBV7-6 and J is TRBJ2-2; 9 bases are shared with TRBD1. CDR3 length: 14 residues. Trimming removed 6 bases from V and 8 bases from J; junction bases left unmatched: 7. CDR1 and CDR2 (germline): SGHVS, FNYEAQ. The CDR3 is CASSHRGPGGELFF. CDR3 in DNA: TGTGCCAGCAGTCACAGGGGGCCGGGAGGGGAGCTGTTTTTT.

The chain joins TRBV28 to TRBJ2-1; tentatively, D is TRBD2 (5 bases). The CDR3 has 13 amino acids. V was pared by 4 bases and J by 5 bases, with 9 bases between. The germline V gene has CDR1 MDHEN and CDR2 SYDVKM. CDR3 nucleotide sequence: TGTGCCAGCAGTTATAGAGCGGACAATGAGCAGTTCTTC. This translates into CASSYRADNEQFF.

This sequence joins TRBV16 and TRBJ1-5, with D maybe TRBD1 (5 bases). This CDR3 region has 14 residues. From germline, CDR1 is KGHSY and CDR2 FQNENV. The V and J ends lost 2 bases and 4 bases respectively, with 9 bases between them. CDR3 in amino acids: CASSQRGGNQPQHF. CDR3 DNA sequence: TGTGCCAGCAGCCAACGGGGGGGTAATCAGCCCCAGCATTTT.

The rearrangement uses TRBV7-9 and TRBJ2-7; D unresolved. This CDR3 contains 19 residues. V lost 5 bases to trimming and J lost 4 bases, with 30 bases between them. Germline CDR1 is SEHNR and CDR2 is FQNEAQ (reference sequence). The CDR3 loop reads CASSPRERGIPPPPYEQYF. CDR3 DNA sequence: TGTGCCAGCAGCCCGAGAGAGAGAGGAATACCTCCGCCACCTTACGAGCAGTACTTC.

CDR3 region: CASSQEGGYNEQFF. The CDR3 nucleotides read TGTGCCAGCAGCCAAGAAGGCGGATACAATGAGCAGTTCTTC. The chain has TRBV14 and TRBJ2-1; no definite D call. Germline V CDR1 and CDR2: SGHDN, FVKESK. V lost 0 bases and J lost 4, with 7 bases in between. This CDR3 spans 14 amino acids.

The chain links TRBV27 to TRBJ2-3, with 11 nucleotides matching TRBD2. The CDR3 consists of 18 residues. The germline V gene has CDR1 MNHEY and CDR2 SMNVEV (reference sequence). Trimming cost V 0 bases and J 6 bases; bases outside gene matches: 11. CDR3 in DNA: TGTGCCAGCAGTTTATCGACACTAGCGGGAGCGGGGATCGATACGCAGTATTTT. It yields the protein CASSLSTLAGAGIDTQYF.